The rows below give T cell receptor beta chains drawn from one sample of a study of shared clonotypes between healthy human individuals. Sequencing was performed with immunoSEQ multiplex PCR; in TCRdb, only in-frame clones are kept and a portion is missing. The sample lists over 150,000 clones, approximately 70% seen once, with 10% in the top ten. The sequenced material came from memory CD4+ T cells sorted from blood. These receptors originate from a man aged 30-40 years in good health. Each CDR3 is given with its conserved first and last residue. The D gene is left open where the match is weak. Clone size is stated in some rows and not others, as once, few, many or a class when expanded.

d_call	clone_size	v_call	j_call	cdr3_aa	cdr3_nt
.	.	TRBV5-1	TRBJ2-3	CASSLEAGLTDTQYF	TGCGCCAGCAGCTTGGAAGCGGGCCTCACAGATACGCAGTATTTT
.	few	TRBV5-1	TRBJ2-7	CASSGETDAQYF	TGCGCCAGCAGCGGGGAGACGGACGCGCAGTACTTC
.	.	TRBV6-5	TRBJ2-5	CASVRDPQETQYF	TGTGCCAGCGTAAGGGACCCTCAAGAGACCCAGTACTTC
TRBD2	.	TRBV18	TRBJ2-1	CASSPPVASGPYNEQFF	TGTGCCAGCTCACCACCGGTGGCTAGCGGACCCTACAATGAGCAGTTCTTC
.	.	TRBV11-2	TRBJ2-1	CASSLARYNEQFF	TGTGCCAGCAGCCTGGCTAGGTACAATGAGCAGTTCTTC
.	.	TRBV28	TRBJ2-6	CASSLGWSGANVLTF	TGTGCCAGCAGTTTAGGGTGGTCTGGGGCCAACGTCCTGACTTTC
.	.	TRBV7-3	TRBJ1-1	CASSRGRENTEAFF	TGTGCCAGCAGCCGGGGACGGGAGAACACTGAAGCTTTCTTT
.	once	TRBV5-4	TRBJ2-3	CASSPRKGGRADTQYF	TGTGCCAGCAGCCCCAGAAAAGGAGGGCGGGCAGATACGCAGTATTTT
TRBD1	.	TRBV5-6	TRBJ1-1	CASDRGVNTEAFF	TGTGCCAGCGACAGGGGGGTGAACACTGAAGCTTTCTTT
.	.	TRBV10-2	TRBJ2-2	CAGSTANTGELFF	TGCGCCGGGTCAACGGCGAACACCGGGGAGCTGTTTTTT
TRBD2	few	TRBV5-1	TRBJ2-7	CASSLFNAGGTSYEQYF	TGCGCCAGCAGCTTGTTTAACGCGGGAGGCACTAGCTACGAGCAGTACTTC
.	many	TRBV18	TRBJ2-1	CASSPVTGEQFF	TGTGCCAGCTCACCAGTAACAGGGGAGCAGTTCTTC
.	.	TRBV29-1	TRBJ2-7	CSVAINRYEQYF	TGCAGCGTTGCCATTAATCGGTACGAGCAGTACTTC
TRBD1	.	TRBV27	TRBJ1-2	CASSLSRTGGNYGYTF	TGTGCCAGCAGTTTATCGCGGACAGGGGGTAACTATGGCTACACCTTC
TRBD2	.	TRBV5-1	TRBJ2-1	CASSLEVSGLGEQFF	TGCGCCAGCAGCTTGGAGGTTAGCGGGCTTGGGGAGCAGTTCTTC
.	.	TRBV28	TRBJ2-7	CASSPGWEQYF	TGTGCCAGCAGTCCGGGGTGGGAGCAGTACTTC
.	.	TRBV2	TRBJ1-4	CASSRAQSGEKLFF	TGTGCCAGCAGCAGGGCCCAAAGTGGCGAAAAACTGTTTTTT
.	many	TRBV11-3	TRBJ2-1	CASSFGGSSRNEQFF	TGTGCCAGCAGCTTTGGGGGGTCCTCAAGAAATGAGCAGTTCTTC
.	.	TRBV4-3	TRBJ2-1	CASSQEGGLNEQFF	TGCGCCAGCAGCCAAGAAGGGGGACTCAATGAGCAGTTCTTC
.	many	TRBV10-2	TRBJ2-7	CASRAGVYEQYF	TGCGCCAGCAGAGCAGGGGTTTACGAGCAGTACTTC
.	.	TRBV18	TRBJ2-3	CASSPRGSPTDTQYF	TGTGCCAGCTCACCACGGGGTAGCCCCACAGATACGCAGTATTTT
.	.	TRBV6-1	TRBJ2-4	CATNGGPLAKNIQYF	TGTGCCACCAATGGGGGGCCACTAGCCAAAAACATTCAGTACTTC
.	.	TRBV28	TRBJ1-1	CASSRAGVGTEAFF	TGTGCCAGCAGTCGAGCGGGCGTTGGGACTGAAGCTTTCTTT
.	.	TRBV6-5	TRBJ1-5	CASSYGRNSNQPQHF	TGTGCCAGCAGTTACGGCAGGAATAGCAATCAGCCCCAGCATTTT
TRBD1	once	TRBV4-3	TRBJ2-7	CASSQGQTGGYEQYF	TGCGCCAGCAGCCAAGGTCAGACAGGGGGCTACGAGCAGTACTTC
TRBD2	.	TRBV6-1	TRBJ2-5	CASSERTSGGETQYF	TGTGCCAGCAGTGAAAGGACTAGCGGGGGGGAGACCCAGTACTTC
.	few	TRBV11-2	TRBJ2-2	CASSSDRGTGELFF	TGTGCCAGCAGCTCGGACCGGGGCACCGGGGAGCTGTTTTTT
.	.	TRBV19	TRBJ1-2	CASRKGESGYTF	TGTGCCAGTAGAAAAGGGGAATCGGGCTACACCTTC
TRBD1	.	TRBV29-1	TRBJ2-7	CSVASGGNQYF	TGCAGCGTTGCTTCAGGGGGCAATCAGTACTTC
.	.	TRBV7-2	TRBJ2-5	CASKTTWGETQYF	TGTGCCAGCAAGACTACCTGGGGAGAGACCCAGTACTTC
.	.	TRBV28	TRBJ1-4	CASSPGVRLFF	TGTGCCAGCAGTCCCGGGGTGAGACTGTTTTTT
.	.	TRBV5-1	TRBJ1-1	CASSLVGGANTEAFF	TGCGCCAGCAGCTTGGTGGGGGGCGCAAACACTGAAGCTTTCTTT
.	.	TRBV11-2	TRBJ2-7	CASSLVPTNYEQYF	TGTGCCAGCAGCTTAGTCCCGACCAACTACGAGCAGTACTTC
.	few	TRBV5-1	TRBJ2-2	CASSRQANSWELFF	TGCGCCAGCAGCCGACAGGCCAACTCGTGGGAGCTGTTTTTT
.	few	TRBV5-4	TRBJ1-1	CASRKIAGKNTEAFF	TGTGCCAGCAGAAAGATTGCCGGGAAGAACACTGAAGCTTTCTTT
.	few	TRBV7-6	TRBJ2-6	CASSPSAGANVLTF	TGTGCCAGCAGCCCGTCGGCTGGGGCCAACGTCCTGACTTTC
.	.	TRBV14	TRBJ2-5	CASSRSGGARGETQYF	TGTGCCAGCAGCCGTTCTGGGGGCGCACGGGGAGAGACCCAGTACTTC
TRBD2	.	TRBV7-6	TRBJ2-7	CASSLGPGTSYEQYF	TGTGCCAGCAGCTTAGGTCCCGGGACTAGTTACGAGCAGTACTTC
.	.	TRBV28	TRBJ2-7	CASSDLSLGDSYEQYF	TGTGCCAGCAGTGACCTAAGCCTTGGGGACTCCTACGAGCAGTACTTC
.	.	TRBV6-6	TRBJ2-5	CATAGLETQYF	TGTGCCACCGCAGGGTTAGAGACCCAGTACTTC